This T cell receptor beta chain was sequenced in a study of cytomegalovirus exposure and HLA in healthy donors. Findings and limits, study-wide: Diagnosis of cytomegalovirus status made by the classifier reportedly showed high specificity and sensitivity.

As for this clone: Its antigen remains unidentified.

Repertoires were generated with immunoSEQ multiplex PCR, while TCRdb's copy carries only in-frame clones and drops some. The sample has roughly 59,000 clones; around 93% are singletons. The receptor was derived from a woman aged 18-29 years in good health and CMV-seropositive. The sample consisted of PBMCs.

The CDR3 DNA is TGTGCCAGCAGACCATTGGGACAGGGTTTTAGGTGGCATTTT. It yields the protein CASRPLGQGFRWHF. This chain joins TRBV6-5 and TRBJ1-5, with 9 bases that match TRBD1. Germline V gene sequence: CDR1 MNHEY, CDR2 SVGAGI. J was trimmed by 15 bases and V by 6 bases; bases with no gene match: 15. The CDR3 length is 14 residues.